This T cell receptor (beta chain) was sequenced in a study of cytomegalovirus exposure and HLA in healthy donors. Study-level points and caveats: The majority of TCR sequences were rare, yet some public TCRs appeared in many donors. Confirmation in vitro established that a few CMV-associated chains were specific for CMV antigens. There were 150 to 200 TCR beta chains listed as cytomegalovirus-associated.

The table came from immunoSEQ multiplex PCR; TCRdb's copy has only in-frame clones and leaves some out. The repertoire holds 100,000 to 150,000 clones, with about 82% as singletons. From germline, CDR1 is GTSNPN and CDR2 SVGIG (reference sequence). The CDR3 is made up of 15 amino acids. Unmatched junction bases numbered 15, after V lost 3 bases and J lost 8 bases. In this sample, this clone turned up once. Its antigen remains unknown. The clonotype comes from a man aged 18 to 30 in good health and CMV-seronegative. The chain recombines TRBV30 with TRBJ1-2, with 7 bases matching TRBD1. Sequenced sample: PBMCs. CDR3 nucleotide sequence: TGTGCCTGGAGCGAAACCCTACAGGGGTTGGAGGGCTACACCTTC. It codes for CAWSETLQGLEGYTF.